This entry concerns a single T cell receptor (beta chain). Its target antigen remains unknown. Germline and junction disagree at one end, which may indicate a read error. The data stem from a study of T cells in Graves' hyperthyroidism and ophthalmopathy (dated by TCRdb to the late 2010s). General notes on the study: To identify TCR V-J signatures that set the groups apart, the researchers used a discovery cohort of more than 95 patients, made up of 40 to 45 with Graves' ophthalmopathy and some 55 with stable Graves' hyperthyroidism. Whether ophthalmopathy could be predicted prospectively was tested in an independent validation cohort made up of approximately 19 hyperthyroidism patients plus 17 patients who later progressed to ophthalmopathy. The roughly 94 discovery patients were randomly split 7:3 into training and test sets. The study also compared thyroid tissue and blood T-cell repertoires from roughly six Graves' hyperthyroidism patients. After sampling, hyperthyroidism patients received methimazole starting at 30 mg daily, and ophthalmopathy patients received high-dose intravenous methylprednisolone. The paper reports TCR Vbeta CDR3 sequencing of approximately 140 peripheral blood samples: around 45 ophthalmopathy, about 75 hyperthyroidism and approximately 17 progressor patients.

Stable Graves' hyperthyroidism was defined as the absence of progression to ophthalmopathy over 18 months of follow-up. Hyperthyroidism patients were aged 18 to 65 years and newly diagnosed, with disease duration of less than 2 months. Exclusion was applied to patients with uncontrolled infections, other autoimmune diseases, pregnancy or lactation. Diagnoses were established on the basis of clinical symptoms, serum thyroxine and TRAb, thyroid ultrasound, and orbital computed tomography. Trizol reagent was used to extract total RNA, and RNA quality was then checked on an Agilent 2100 Bioanalyzer. In the germline V gene, CDR1 corresponds to WSHSY and CDR2 to SAAADI. The CDR3 holds 14 amino acids from the cysteine to the phenylalanine. The CDR3 DNA has 42 bases and is translated from base 1. The TCR beta CDR3 regions were amplified from RNA transcripts. The TCR CDR3 was subjected to a first round of RT-PCR using the HTBI primer set and the Qiagen OneStep RT-PCR kit. Libraries were constructed in a second round of multiplex PCR, after which size selection and purification were performed. Paired-end sequencing of the libraries was performed with 100 bp reads on an Illumina HiSeq2000. In the original analysis: SOAPnuke was used to process the raw data, with reads discarded if the reads contained adapters or uncalled bases, had a mean Phred below 15, or lacked an exact constant-primer or identifier match. High-quality paired reads were merged using COPE v1.2.5, and each unique nucleotide sequence was defined as a clonotype. Clonotypes were aligned to IMGT TRBV, TRBD and TRBJ reference segments using MiTCR v1.1. Only V-J combinations with frequency above 0.0001, covering 98% to 99.2% of repertoires, were analysed. A TCS score was defined as the ratio between F50 (clonal expansion) and ExV (chaos), using BLOSUM62-based TCRdist between CDR3 peptides within each V-J. Welch's t-statistics and random forest reduced around 550 V-J features to roughly 13, which were used in a naive Bayes classifier (R e1071). The public reads were reprocessed in TCRdb via fastp at Q25 and MiXCR, keeping in-frame beta chains. Every entry covers one CDR3 protein and lists the most common genes and DNA from its rows. The V and J calls, along with clone size, are taken from TCRdb and not from the paper's own processing. The sample has hundreds of thousands of distinct CDR3 sequences on record, about 45% of them singletons. The top ten clones comprise about 8.2% of the sample.

The paper as a whole reports these results and caveats: A model built on a 13 V-J signature distinguished ophthalmopathy from stable hyperthyroidism, reaching about 88% sensitivity and about 81% specificity in cross-validation and 80%/75% in testing. Sample size was not statistically predetermined, and blinding of investigators to group allocation was not performed. Most expanded thyroid clonotypes (frequency above 0.001) were also found in blood, which suggests that blood repertoires may mirror thyroid immune responses. In validation, progression to ophthalmopathy was predicted by the model with nearly 71% sensitivity and just over 72% specificity, a median of approximately 6.5 months before onset.

The specimen sequenced was peripheral blood or thyroid tissue (not recorded which). Recombination connected TRBV10-2 to TRBJ1-5, with the D segment identity uncertain. The receptor comes from a woman younger than 35 with Graves' hyperthyroidism. Donor details come from another sample of the same person, matched by shared clones. The CDR3 protein: CASSLRRLGQPQHF. The bases read TGTGCCAGCAGTTTAAGAAGGCTTGGTCAGCCCCAGCATTTT.